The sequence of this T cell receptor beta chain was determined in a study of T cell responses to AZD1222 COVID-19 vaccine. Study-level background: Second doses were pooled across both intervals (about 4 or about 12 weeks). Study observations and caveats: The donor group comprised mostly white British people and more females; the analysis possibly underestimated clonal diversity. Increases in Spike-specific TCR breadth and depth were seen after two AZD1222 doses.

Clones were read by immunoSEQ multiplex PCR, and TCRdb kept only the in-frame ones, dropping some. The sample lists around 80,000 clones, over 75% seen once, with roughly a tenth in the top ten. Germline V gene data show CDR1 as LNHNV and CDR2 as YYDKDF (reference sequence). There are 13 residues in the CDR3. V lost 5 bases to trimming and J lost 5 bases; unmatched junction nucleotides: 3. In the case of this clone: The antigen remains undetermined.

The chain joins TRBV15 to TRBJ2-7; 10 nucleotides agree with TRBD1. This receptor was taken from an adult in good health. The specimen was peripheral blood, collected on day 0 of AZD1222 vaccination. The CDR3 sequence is CATSGTGVHEQYF. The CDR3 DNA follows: TGTGCCACCAGCGGGACAGGGGTCCACGAGCAGTACTTC.